This TCR beta chain was sequenced during a study of T-cell memory formation after mild COVID-19. TCRdb independently ran MiXCR on the 5' RACE reads; one entry per CDR3 protein. Of a few hundred thousand distinct CDR3 sequences in the sample, roughly 15% were seen once. The CDR3 runs to 15 residues. The germline V and J ends were trimmed by 4 bases and 10 bases, with 18 bases remaining between them. Germline-derived CDR1 and CDR2 are SGHRS and YFSETQ. Sequencing input: PBMCs or a T cell subset sorted from them (not recorded which). The gene calls are TRBV5-1 and TRBJ1-6; tentatively, D is TRBD1 (5 bases). The sequence derives from a man in his late teens or twenties who had mild COVID-19 (a few samples of this study predate the infection). Cell type and time point are not known. The CDR3 DNA sequence: TGCGCCAGCAGCACGGGGCCCGACCAGCCGTCACCCCTCCACTTT. Translation gives CASSTGPDQPSPLHF.